Shown below are 6 T cell receptor beta chains from a single sample sequenced in a study of blood T cell repertoires in COVID-19 (TCRdb year 2020). The library came from the immunoSEQ multiplex PCR assay. The immuneACCESS repertoire file appears here via TCRdb, limited to in-frame rearrangements. These files lack a portion of the clones; in checked studies, under half of the deficit traces to unresolved V genes, and the cause of the others is not known. Present in this sample are some 150,000 clones, more than 85% of which were seen just once. Roughly 1.2% of the sample rests with the top ten. Sequencing was performed on PBMCs or T cells enriched from blood (not recorded which). The receptors originated from a human donor with acute COVID-19. The donor label of this sample is uncertain.

V and J are TRBV19 and TRBJ1-5; possible D gene TRBD1, 5 bases. The CDR3 is 16 amino acids. Per germline, CDR1 LNHDA and CDR2 SQIVND (reference sequence). The ends were cut back, 2 bases at V and 0 bases at J, with 11 bases in the middle. The CDR3, as DNA: TGTGCCAGTAGTATATTTCAGGGTGGTAGCAATCAGCCCCAGCATTTT. Translated: CASSIFQGGSNQPQHF.

V is TRBV18 and J is TRBJ2-7, with D possibly TRBD1 on 6 matching bases. Germline values: CDR1 KGHSH, CDR2 LQKENI. V was pared by 6 bases and J by 0 bases, with 15 bases between. The CDR3 extends over 15 amino acids. CDR3: CASSPIDRSSYEQYF. As DNA, the CDR3 is TGTGCCAGCTCCCCCATCGACAGGAGCTCCTACGAGCAGTACTTC.

This chain connects TRBV18 to TRBJ1-6; 9 bases map to TRBD1. This CDR3 is 14 amino acids long. Germline values: CDR1 KGHSH, CDR2 LQKENI. Trimming at V came to 9 bases and at J to 6 bases, leaving 6 bases not matched to a gene. CDR3 DNA sequence: TGTGCCAGTTGCCGGGACAGGGTTAATTCACCCCTCCACTTT. This encodes CASCRDRVNSPLHF.

The CDR3 is CASRDRGPFYGYTF. CDR3 in DNA: TGTGCCAGTAGAGACAGGGGGCCCTTCTATGGCTACACCTTC. This chain joins TRBV19 and TRBJ1-2; 10 nucleotides align to TRBD1. J was trimmed by 4 bases and V by 6 bases; bases with no gene match: 5. Germline V gene lookup returns CDR1 LNHDA and CDR2 SQIVND (reference sequence). CDR3 length equals 14 residues.

The chain uses TRBV13 and TRBJ2-7; TRBD1 aligns across 10 bases. V lost 3 bases and J lost 5; bases outside the gene matches: 10. Germline CDR1 and CDR2: PRHDT and FYEKMQ (reference sequence). The CDR3 totals 16 residues. The chain's CDR3 is CASSFEVRDRGHEQYF. DNA of the CDR3: TGTGCCAGCAGCTTTGAGGTCCGGGACAGGGGCCACGAGCAGTACTTC.

This chain joins TRBV6-2 or TRBV6-3 and TRBJ2-1; D not resolved. The germline V gene has CDR1 MNHEY and CDR2 SVGEGT. Trimming stripped 2 bases from V and 5 bases from J, with 10 bases between. The CDR3 has 14 residues. The CDR3 DNA is TGTGCCAGCAGTTACAGACGCCGGGACAATGAGCAGTTCTTC. This encodes CASSYRRRDNEQFF.